This TCR beta chain is from a study of blood T cell repertoires in COVID-19. TCRdb's copy holds only in-frame clones and misses some; the assay was immunoSEQ multiplex PCR. Of under 150,000 clones listed, about 80% are singletons. V was pared by 2 bases and J by 4 bases, with 6 bases of the junction left unmatched. The CDR3 consists of 15 residues. CDR1 SGHTA and CDR2 FQGNSA come from the germline V gene. This sequence was found in a woman aged 55-69 years with acute or convalescent COVID-19. V is TRBV7-2 and J is TRBJ2-5; 8 positions agree with TRBD2. Sequencing was carried out using peripheral blood. CDR3 residues: CASSLRSGRGETQYF. The DNA for the CDR3 is TGTGCCAGCAGCTTACGCAGCGGGAGAGGAGAGACCCAGTACTTC.